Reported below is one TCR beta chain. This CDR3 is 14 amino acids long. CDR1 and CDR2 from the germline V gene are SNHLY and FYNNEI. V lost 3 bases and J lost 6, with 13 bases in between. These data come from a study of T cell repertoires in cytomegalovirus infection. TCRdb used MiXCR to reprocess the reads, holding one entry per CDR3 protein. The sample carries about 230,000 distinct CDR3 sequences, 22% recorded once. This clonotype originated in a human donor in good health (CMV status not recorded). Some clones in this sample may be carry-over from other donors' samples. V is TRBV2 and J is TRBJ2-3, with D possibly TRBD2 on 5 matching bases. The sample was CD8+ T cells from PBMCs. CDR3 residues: CASSEWRAEDTQYF. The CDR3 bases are TGTGCCAGCAGTGAGTGGCGGGCCGAGGATACGCAGTATTTT.